This T cell receptor (beta chain) was sequenced for a study of blood T cells in healthy people across ages (dated by TCRdb to between 2014 and 2016). The study in broad terms: Template switching captured roughly one uniquely barcoded TCR beta cDNA molecule per two T cells in model experiments. To track age-related changes in TCR beta repertoire diversity, the study relied on deep sequencing normalized with unique cDNA molecular identifiers. Four age groups were formed from the donors: young (average 16 years), middle-aged (around 37), aged (under 70) and long-lived (around 80). Donors of different ages were randomly distributed across sequencing lanes to avoid experimental bias. For two donors (one aged 18 to 30 and one aged 80 or older), the study analyzed two additional independent replicas of 1 million unique cDNA reads from the same blood draw.

Turning to this clonotype: Its antigen is not yet known. No base qualities exist here, and no much larger clone lies one base off it.

The donors were a few dozen Caucasian individuals from Russia, aged 6 to 90 years, who were systemically healthy. Roughly 10 milliliters of peripheral blood were collected from each donor into EDTA-treated Vacutainer tubes. Ficoll-Paque density-gradient centrifugation was used to isolate PBMCs, with at least 6.5 million obtained per sample. Total RNA was extracted from PBMCs with Trizol reagent, with at least 6 micrograms obtained per sample. For every donor, flow cytometry on a PBMC aliquot measured the percentage of naive CD45RAhigh/CD27high T cells. General findings and caveats noted by the study authors: Estimates of total diversity based on one million sequenced T cells were considered lower bounds and underestimates. The long-lived group showed more naive CD4+ T cells, fewer expanded clones and increased TCR diversity than the aged group, suggesting age selection. Because the CMV infection status of the donors was unknown, age-related changes in expanded clonotypes may potentially have been confounded. Observed TCR beta diversity per million T cells fell roughly linearly with age, and a significant reduction was already apparent by age around 40. Observed TCR beta diversity correlated strongly with the percentage of naive T cells measured by flow cytometry. Because profiling used bulk unsorted PBMCs, naive and antigen-experienced compartments could not be compared conclusively.

The CDR3 spans 13 residues, from the cysteine through the phenylalanine. Only the CDR3 portion is preserved as DNA: 39 bases, with reading frame beginning at the first base. CDR1 ENHRY and CDR2 SYGVKD were looked up in the germline V gene. Libraries were built with 5' RACE. The run used an Illumina HiSeq 2500. A second PCR of roughly 6 to 11 cycles was run with a J-beta primer mix and a sample-barcoded 5' primer. Each TCR beta cDNA molecule received a unique molecular identifier from a template-switch 5' adaptor carrying 12 random nucleotides. At least 2.5 million CDR3-containing paired-end reads were obtained from each sample. First-strand cDNA was synthesized from all RNA with the Mint cDNA synthesis kit, primed by a TRBC-specific oligonucleotide. Following uracil-DNA glycosylase treatment, all cDNA underwent a first 18-cycle PCR with the universal primers M1SS and BC2_uni_R. Regarding the original processing steps: For normalization, 1 million high-quality reads, each with a distinct molecular identifier, were randomly selected from each sample. Reads sharing molecular identifiers were discarded rather than binned into consensus sequences. MiTCR, run with a Q25 quality threshold and the strictest error-elimination algorithm, handled CDR3 identification, clonotype clustering and error correction. Lower-bound total TCR beta diversity was estimated with a nonparametric unseen species model using Euler transformation. Starting from the raw public reads, TCRdb applied fastp trimming at Q25, assembled clones with MiXCR and retained in-frame beta chains. Each CDR3 protein appears once, grouped with its most common genes and DNA. The V and J calls and clone size are TCRdb's, not the authors'. This sample comprises around 1,500,000 distinct CDR3 sequences, 28% of them detected only once. 7.7% of the sample comes from the top ten.

Material for sequencing was blood. The sequence came from a young woman in good health. Rearrangement joined TRBV10-3 to TRBJ2-5; TRBD1 might be the D gene, on 6 matching bases. The J call may be incorrect, as the DNA end agrees better with TRBJ2-7. The CDR3 region reads CAISEGGQLEQYF. Here is the DNA: TGTGCCATCAGTGAAGGCGGACAGCTCGAGCAGTACTTC.